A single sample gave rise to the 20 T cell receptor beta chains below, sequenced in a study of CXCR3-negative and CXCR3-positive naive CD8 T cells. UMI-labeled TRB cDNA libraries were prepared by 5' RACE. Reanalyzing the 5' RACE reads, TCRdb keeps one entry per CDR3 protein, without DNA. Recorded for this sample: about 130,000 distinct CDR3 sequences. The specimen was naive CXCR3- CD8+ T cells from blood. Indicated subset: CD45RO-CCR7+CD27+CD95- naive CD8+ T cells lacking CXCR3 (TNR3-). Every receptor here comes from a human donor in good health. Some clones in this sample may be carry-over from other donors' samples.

The CDR3 loop is CASSFTGGGGEQYF. The genes are TRBV5-1 and TRBJ2-7; TCRdb's D call, TRBD1, is unchecked because there is no DNA. The CDR3 runs to 14 residues. Germline V CDR1 and CDR2: SGHRS, YFSETQ.

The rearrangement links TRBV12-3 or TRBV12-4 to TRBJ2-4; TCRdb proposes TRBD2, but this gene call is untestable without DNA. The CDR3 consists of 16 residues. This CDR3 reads CASSSWTSGGSEGQYF.

The CDR3 region is CASSAGTGGSQPQHF. This chain connects TRBV9 to TRBJ1-5; TCRdb selects TRBD1, and the lack of DNA leaves this call unchecked. CDR3 size: 15 residues. From germline, CDR1 is SGDLS and CDR2 YYNGEE.

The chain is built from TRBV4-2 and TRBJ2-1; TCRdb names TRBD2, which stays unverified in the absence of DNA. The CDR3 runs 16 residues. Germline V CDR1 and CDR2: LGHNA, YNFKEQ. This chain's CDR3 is CASSQDSGTINNEQFF.

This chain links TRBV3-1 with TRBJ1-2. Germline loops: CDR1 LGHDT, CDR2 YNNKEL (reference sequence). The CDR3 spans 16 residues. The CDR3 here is CASSQDLVEGLVGYTF. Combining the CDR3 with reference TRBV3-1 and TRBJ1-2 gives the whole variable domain DTAVSQTPKYLVTQMGNDKSIKCEQNLGHDTMYWYKQDSKKFLKIMFSYNNKELIINETVPNRFSPKSPDKAHLNLHINSLELGDSAVYFCASSQDLVEGLVGYTFGSGTRLTVV.

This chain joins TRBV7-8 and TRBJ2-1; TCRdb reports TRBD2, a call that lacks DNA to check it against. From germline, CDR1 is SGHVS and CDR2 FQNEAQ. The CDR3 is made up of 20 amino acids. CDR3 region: CASSLTRGGLAGEVNNEQFF.

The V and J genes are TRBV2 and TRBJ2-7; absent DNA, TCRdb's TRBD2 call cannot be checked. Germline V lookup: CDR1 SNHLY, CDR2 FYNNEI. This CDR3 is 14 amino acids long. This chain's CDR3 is CASQQGTSAREQYF. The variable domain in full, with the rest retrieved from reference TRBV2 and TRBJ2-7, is EPEVTQTPSHQVTQMGQEVILRCVPISNHLYFYWYRQILGQKVEFLVSFYNNEISEKSEIFDDQFSVERPDGSNFTLKIRSTKLEDSAMYFCASQQGTSAREQYFGPGTRLTVT.

The CDR3 spells CASSLSQGSYNSPLHF. The rearrangement joins TRBV7-6 to TRBJ1-6; TCRdb proposes TRBD1, but this gene call is untestable without DNA. Germline-derived CDR1 and CDR2 are SGHVS and FNYEAQ. This CDR3 has 16 residues.

The CDR3 loop reads CASSQDPGTSPSEQYF. V is TRBV4-3 and J is TRBJ2-7; lacking DNA, the TRBD2 call made by TCRdb goes unchecked. The germline CDR1 and CDR2 sequences are LGHNA and YSLEER. This CDR3 contains 16 residues.

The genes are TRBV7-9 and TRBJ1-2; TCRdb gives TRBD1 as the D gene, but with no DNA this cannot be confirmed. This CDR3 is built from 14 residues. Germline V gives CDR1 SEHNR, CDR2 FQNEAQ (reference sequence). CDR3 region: CASSPSRQGDGYTF.

CDR3 loop: CAIILATEYSNQPQHF. J is TRBJ1-5 and V is TRBV10-3. Per germline, CDR1 ENHRY and CDR2 SYGVKD. The CDR3 covers 16 residues.

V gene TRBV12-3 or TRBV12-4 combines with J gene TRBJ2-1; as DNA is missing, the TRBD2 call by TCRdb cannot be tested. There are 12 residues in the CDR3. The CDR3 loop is CASSPLSGEQFF.

CDR3 sequence reads: CASKNRGLGYTF. V is TRBV12-3 or TRBV12-4 and J is TRBJ1-2; checking the TCRdb D call of TRBD1 is not possible without DNA. The CDR3 length is 12 residues.

CDR3 loop: CASSLEWDRAEKQYF. The rearrangement joins TRBV7-2 to TRBJ2-7; TCRdb indicates TRBD1, and absent DNA this call remains unverified. CDR1 and CDR2 (germline): SGHTA, FQGNSA. The length of the CDR3 is 15 residues.

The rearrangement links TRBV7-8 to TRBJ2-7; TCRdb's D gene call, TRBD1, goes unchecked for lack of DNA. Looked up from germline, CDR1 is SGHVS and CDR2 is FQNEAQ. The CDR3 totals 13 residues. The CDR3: CASSLGEWYEQYF.

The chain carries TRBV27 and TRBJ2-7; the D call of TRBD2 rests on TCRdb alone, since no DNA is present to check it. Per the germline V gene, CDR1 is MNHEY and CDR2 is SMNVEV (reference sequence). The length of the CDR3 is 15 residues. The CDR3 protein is CASMGGLSKPYEQYF.

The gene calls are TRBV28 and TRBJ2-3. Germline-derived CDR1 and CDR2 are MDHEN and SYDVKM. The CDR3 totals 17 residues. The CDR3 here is CASSPRALRPSTDTQYF.

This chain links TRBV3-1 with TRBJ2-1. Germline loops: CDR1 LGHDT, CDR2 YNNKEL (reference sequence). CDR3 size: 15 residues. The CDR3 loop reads CASNQDLEPYNEQFF.

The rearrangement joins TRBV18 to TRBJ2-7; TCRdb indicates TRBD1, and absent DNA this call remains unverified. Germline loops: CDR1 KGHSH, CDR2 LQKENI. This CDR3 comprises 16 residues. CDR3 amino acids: CASSPRAGRSFYEQYF.

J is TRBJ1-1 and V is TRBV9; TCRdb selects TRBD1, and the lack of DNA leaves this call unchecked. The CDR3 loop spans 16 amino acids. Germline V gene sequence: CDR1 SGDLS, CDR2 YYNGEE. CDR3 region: CASSVALTGGNTEAFF.